The 16 T cell receptor beta chains in this list originate from one sample, sequenced in a study of T cell responses to AZD1222 COVID-19 vaccine. Only in-frame clones appear in the TCRdb table, and some are missing; sequencing was by immunoSEQ multiplex PCR. The sample records over 150,000 clones, 90% being singletons. The specimen was peripheral blood, collected on day 0 of AZD1222 vaccination. Source of these receptors: an adult in good health.

The V call is TRBV19, the J call TRBJ1-6; TRBD1 aligns across 7 bases. This CDR3 has 15 residues. The germline gives CDR1 LNHDA, CDR2 SQIVND (reference sequence). With V trimmed by 3 bases and J by 8 bases, 7 bases remained unmatched. CDR3: CASSITGQQHSPLHF. For the CDR3, the DNA is TGTGCCAGTAGTATTACGGGACAGCAGCATTCACCCCTCCACTTT.

The chain joins TRBV19 to TRBJ1-2, with TRBD1 matching over 9 bases. V lost 7 bases and J lost 4; bases outside the gene matches: 7. In germline, CDR1 is LNHDA, CDR2 SQIVND (reference sequence). The CDR3 runs to 14 residues. In DNA form, the CDR3 reads TGTGCCAGTACCCGGGACAGGGCGTTCTATGGCTACACCTTC. Translated: CASTRDRAFYGYTF.

This clone was detected only once. The chain combines TRBV19 with TRBJ1-4, with 7 bases matching TRBD1. CDR1 is LNHDA, CDR2 SQIVND, per germline (reference sequence). CDR3 length equals 13 residues. Trimming removed 11 bases from V and 5 bases from J; junction bases left unmatched: 8. CDR3 nucleotides: TGTGCCGGGGGGGGGACAGAGAATGAAAAACTGTTTTTT. This codes for CAGGGTENEKLFF.

The chain has TRBV27 and TRBJ1-2; D possibly corresponds to TRBD1 (5 bases). CDR3 size: 11 residues. Between the trimmed V and J ends, which lost 8 bases and 5 bases, there was a span of 9 bases. Germline CDR1 is MNHEY and CDR2 is SMNVEV (reference sequence). CDR3 bases: TGTGCCAGCGGGGCCGATTATGGCTACACCTTC. This encodes CASGADYGYTF.

The chain couples TRBV5-7 to TRBJ2-5; D call uncertain. TRBV5-7 is designated an ORF whose function remains uncertain. Between the trimmed V and J ends, which lost 4 bases and 5 bases, there was a span of 12 bases. The CDR3 totals 13 residues. The CDR3 region is CASSVGSMETQYF. The DNA of the CDR3 is TGTGCCAGCAGCGTAGGGTCCATGGAGACCCAGTACTTC.

V and J are TRBV27 and TRBJ2-1, with 11 bases matching TRBD2. There are 16 residues in the CDR3. Germline V gene sequence: CDR1 MNHEY, CDR2 SMNVEV (reference sequence). With V trimmed by 2 bases and J by 4 bases, 4 bases remained unmatched. CDR3 DNA: TGTGCCAGCAGTTTAAAAGGGACTAGCGGTTACAATGAGCAGTTCTTC. Its protein product is CASSLKGTSGYNEQFF.

The J gene is TRBJ2-4, the V gene TRBV9; the match to TRBD1 covers 8 bases. This CDR3 region has 16 residues. The V and J ends lost 3 bases and 7 bases, in that order; junction bases with no gene match: 12. Germline V gene lookup returns CDR1 SGDLS and CDR2 YYNGEE. This CDR3 reads CASSGTDRTGFNIQYF. The DNA for the CDR3 is TGTGCCAGCAGCGGGACAGACCGGACAGGGTTTAACATTCAGTACTTC.

The rearrangement uses TRBV6-1 and TRBJ1-2; D unresolved. Deletions cut 0 bases from V and 8 bases from J, with 13 bases between. Germline V gene sequence: CDR1 MNHNS, CDR2 SASEGT. The CDR3 has 14 amino acids. CDR3 amino acids: CASSEALTGSGYTF. CDR3 DNA: TGTGCCAGCAGTGAAGCCCTGACCGGGTCGGGCTACACCTTC.

The V call is TRBV27, the J call TRBJ2-1, with TRBD2 identical over 11 bases. The ends lost 4 bases at V and 3 bases at J; junction bases unmatched: 11. The germline CDR1 and CDR2 sequences are MNHEY and SMNVEV (reference sequence). The CDR3 runs to 18 residues. CDR3 bases: TGTGCCAGCAGTTCCGAATCCGGACTAGCGGGTTACTACAATGAGCAGTTCTTC. The encoded protein is CASSSESGLAGYYNEQFF.

The rearrangement links TRBV25-1 to TRBJ1-1, with D hard to call. This CDR3 region has 15 residues. V lost 9 bases, J lost 0 bases, and 17 bases lay in between. Germline assignment: CDR1 MGHDK and CDR2 SYGVNS. The CDR3, as DNA: TGTGCCAGTCAAGAGGACGTAGGGATGAACACTGAAGCTTTCTTT. This gives the protein CASQEDVGMNTEAFF. The complete variable domain, with remaining parts taken from reference TRBV25-1 and TRBJ1-1, reads EADIYQTPRYLVIGTGKKITLECSQTMGHDKMYWYQQDPGMELHLIHYSYGVNSTEKGDLSSESTVSRIRTEHFPLTLESARPSHTSQYLCASQEDVGMNTEAFFGQGTRLTVV.

This sequence joins TRBV7-8 and TRBJ2-5; D ambiguous. This CDR3 comprises 12 residues. Germline-derived CDR1 and CDR2 are SGHVS and FQNEAQ. V lost 5 bases to trimming and J lost 0 bases, with 4 bases between them. This chain's CDR3 is CASSPDQETQYF. The CDR3 nucleotides are TGTGCCAGCAGCCCCGACCAAGAGACCCAGTACTTC.

The rearrangement joins TRBV7-3 to TRBJ2-1, with 9 bases aligning to TRBD2. The V and J ends lost 2 bases and 0 bases, in that order; junction bases with no gene match: 8. CDR1 and CDR2 (germline): SGHTA, FQGTGA. This CDR3 contains 18 residues. CDR3 residues: CASSLDSGGLSSYNEQFF. The CDR3 DNA follows: TGTGCCAGCAGCTTAGATAGCGGGGGCCTAAGCTCCTACAATGAGCAGTTCTTC.

In its sample, this clone was seen once. This chain links TRBV19 with TRBJ1-5, with TRBD1 matching over 9 bases. The CDR3 extends over 15 amino acids. With V trimmed by 5 bases and J by 5 bases, 7 bases remained unmatched. Germline V gene data show CDR1 as LNHDA and CDR2 as SQIVND (reference sequence). This CDR3 is CASSWTGDAYQPQHF. The DNA for the CDR3 is TGTGCCAGTAGTTGGACAGGGGACGCGTATCAGCCCCAGCATTTT.

The table lists this clone with a few counts. The CDR3 reads CAISAGTVGQPQHF. The CDR3 nucleotides are TGTGCCATCAGTGCCGGGACTGTTGGTCAGCCCCAGCATTTT. This sequence joins TRBV10-3 and TRBJ1-5, with D tentatively TRBD1 (5 bases). Trimming shortened V by 4 bases and J by 6 bases, and 13 bases separated the two germline ends. This CDR3 has 14 amino acids. Germline lookup yields CDR1 ENHRY and CDR2 SYGVKD.

This clone was observed a single time. The V call is TRBV19, the J call TRBJ1-5; maybe TRBD1 (5 bases). This CDR3 comprises 15 residues. The germline V and J ends were trimmed by 7 bases and 4 bases, with 17 bases remaining between them. Looked up from germline, CDR1 is LNHDA and CDR2 is SQIVND (reference sequence). The CDR3 loop is CASKSSRGGNQPQHF. The DNA for the CDR3 is TGTGCCAGTAAATCCAGTCGTGGGGGGAATCAGCCCCAGCATTTT.

This clone was seen only once. The chain joins TRBV11-3 to TRBJ2-7; a weak D match, TRBD1 (5 bases). Germline V gene sequence: CDR1 SGHNT, CDR2 YENEEA. This CDR3 comprises 13 residues. Between the trimmed V and J ends, which lost 5 bases and 2 bases, there was a span of 10 bases. In DNA form, the CDR3 reads TGTGCCAGCAGCATAACAGGAGCCTACGAGCAGTACTTC. Its translation is CASSITGAYEQYF.